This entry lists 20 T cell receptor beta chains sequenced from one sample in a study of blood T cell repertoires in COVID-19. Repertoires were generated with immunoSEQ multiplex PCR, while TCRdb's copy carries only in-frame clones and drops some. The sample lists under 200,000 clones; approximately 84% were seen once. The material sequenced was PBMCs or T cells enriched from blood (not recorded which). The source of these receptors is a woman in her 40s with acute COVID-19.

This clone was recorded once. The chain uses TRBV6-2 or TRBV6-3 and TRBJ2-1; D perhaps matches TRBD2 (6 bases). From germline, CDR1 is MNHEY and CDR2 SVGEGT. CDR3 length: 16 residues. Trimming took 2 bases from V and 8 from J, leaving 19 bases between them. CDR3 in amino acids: CASSYPSRGGTYEQFF. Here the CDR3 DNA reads TGTGCCAGCAGTTACCCATCGAGGGGAGGAACGTATGAGCAGTTCTTC.

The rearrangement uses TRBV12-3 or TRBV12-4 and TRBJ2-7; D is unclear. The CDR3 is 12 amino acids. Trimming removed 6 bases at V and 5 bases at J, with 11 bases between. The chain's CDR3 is CASSFAENEQYF. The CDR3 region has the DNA TGTGCCAGCAGCTTCGCGGAAAACGAGCAGTACTTC.

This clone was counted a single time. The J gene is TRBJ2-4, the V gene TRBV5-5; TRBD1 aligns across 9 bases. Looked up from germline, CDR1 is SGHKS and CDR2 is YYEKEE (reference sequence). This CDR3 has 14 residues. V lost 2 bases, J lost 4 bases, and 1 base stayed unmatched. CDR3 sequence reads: CASSFGTGKNIQYF. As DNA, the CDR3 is TGTGCCAGCAGCTTTGGGACAGGGAAAAACATTCAGTACTTC.

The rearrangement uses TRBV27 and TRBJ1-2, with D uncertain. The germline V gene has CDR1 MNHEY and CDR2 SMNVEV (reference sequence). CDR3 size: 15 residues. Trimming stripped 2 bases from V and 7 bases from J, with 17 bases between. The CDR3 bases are TGTGCCAGCAGTTTAATTGGGCAGAGGGTTGGTGGCTACACCTTC. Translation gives CASSLIGQRVGGYTF.

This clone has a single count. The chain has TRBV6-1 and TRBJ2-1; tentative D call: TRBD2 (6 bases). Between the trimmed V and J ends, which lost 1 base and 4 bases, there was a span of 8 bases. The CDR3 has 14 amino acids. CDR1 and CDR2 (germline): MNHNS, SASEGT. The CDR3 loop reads CASSEVGGYNEQFF. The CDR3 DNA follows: TGTGCCAGCAGTGAAGTTGGAGGGTACAATGAGCAGTTCTTC.

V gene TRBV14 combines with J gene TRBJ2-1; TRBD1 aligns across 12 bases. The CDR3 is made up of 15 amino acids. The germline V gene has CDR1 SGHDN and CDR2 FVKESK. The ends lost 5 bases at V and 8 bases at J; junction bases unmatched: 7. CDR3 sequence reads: CASSKGGQGAYEQFF. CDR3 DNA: TGTGCCAGCAGCAAGGGGGGACAGGGGGCCTATGAGCAGTTCTTC.

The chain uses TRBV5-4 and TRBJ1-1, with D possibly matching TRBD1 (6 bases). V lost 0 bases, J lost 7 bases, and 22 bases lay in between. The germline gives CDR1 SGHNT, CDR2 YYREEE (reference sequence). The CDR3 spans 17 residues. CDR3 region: CASSLDLGRGQSVEAFF. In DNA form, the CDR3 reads TGTGCCAGCAGCTTGGACTTGGGCAGGGGCCAAAGCGTTGAAGCTTTCTTT.

CDR3 DNA: TGTGCCAGCAGCGCACTCTTGACAGGGTGGGCTTTCTTT. Translated: CASSALLTGWAFF. The chain uses TRBV9 and TRBJ1-1, with 7 positions matching TRBD1. The CDR3 contains 13 residues. Germline CDR1 reads SGDLS; CDR2 reads YYNGEE. After removal of 3 bases from V and 11 bases from J, the junction contained 10 bases not matched to a gene. Full variable domain (rest looked up from reference TRBV9 and TRBJ1-1): DSGVTQTPKHLITATGQRVTLRCSPRSGDLSVYWYQQSLDQGLQFLIQYYNGEERAKGNILERFSAQQFPDLHSELNLSSLELGDSALYFCASSALLTGWAFFGQGTRLTVV.

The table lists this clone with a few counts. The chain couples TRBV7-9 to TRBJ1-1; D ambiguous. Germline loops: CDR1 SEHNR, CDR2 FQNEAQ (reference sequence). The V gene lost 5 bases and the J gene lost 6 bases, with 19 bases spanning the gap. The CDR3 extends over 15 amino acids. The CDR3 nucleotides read TGTGCCAGCAGCGATCGGGAGATCTCGGGAGCTGAAGCTTTCTTT. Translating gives CASSDREISGAEAFF.

CDR3 coding DNA: TGTGCCAGCAGCCAGTATGACGACAGGACTGCCGTATACAATGAGCAGTTCTTC. It is translated as CASSQYDDRTAVYNEQFF. J is TRBJ2-1 and V is TRBV3-1 (or the pseudogene TRBV3-2), with D maybe TRBD1 (6 bases). The V gene lost 3 bases and the J gene lost 4 bases, with 22 bases spanning the gap. This CDR3 region has 18 residues. Looked up from germline, CDR1 is LGHDT and CDR2 is YNNKEL (reference sequence).

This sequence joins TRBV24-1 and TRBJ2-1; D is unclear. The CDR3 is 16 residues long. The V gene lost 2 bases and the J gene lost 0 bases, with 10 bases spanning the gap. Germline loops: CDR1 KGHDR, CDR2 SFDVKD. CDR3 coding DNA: TGTGCCACCAGTGATTGGTCCTCTAGCTCCTACAATGAGCAGTTCTTC. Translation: CATSDWSSSSYNEQFF.

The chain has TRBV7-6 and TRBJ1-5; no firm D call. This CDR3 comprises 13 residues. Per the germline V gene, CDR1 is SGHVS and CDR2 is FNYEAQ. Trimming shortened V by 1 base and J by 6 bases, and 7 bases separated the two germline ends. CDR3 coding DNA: TGTGCCAGCAGCTTAGAGCCGCTTCAGCCCCAGCATTTT. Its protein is CASSLEPLQPQHF.

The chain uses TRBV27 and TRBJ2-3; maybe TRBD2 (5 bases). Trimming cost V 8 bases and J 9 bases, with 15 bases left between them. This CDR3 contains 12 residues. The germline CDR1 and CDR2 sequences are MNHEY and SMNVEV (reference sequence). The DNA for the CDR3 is TGTGCCAGCGGTTCCGAGGGTCGGACGCAGTATTTT. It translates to CASGSEGRTQYF.

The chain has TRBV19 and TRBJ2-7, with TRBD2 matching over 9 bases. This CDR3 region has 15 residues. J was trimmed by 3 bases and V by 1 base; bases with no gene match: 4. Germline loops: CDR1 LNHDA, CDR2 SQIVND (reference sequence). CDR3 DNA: TGTGCCAGTAGTATAGTGGCTAGCGGGGTCTACGAGCAGTACTTC. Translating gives CASSIVASGVYEQYF.

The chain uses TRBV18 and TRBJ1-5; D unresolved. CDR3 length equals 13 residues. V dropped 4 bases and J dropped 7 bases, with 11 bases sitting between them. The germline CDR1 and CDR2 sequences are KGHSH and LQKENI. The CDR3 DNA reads TGTGCCAGCTCACAGGGAGGTCAGCAGCCCCAGCATTTT. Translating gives CASSQGGQQPQHF.

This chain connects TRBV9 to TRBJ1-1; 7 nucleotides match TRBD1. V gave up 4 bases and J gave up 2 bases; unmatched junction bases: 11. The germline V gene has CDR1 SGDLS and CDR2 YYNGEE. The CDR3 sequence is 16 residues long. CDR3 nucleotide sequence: TGTGCCAGCAGCCCTTCCGGGACAGCGTATAACACTGAAGCTTTCTTT. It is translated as CASSPSGTAYNTEAFF.

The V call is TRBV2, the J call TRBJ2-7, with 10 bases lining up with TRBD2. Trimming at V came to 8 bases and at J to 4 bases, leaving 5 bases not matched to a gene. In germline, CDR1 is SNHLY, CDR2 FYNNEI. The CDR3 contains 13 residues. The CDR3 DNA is TGTGCCAGCGGGGGACTAGCGCCTTACGAGCAGTACTTC. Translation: CASGGLAPYEQYF.

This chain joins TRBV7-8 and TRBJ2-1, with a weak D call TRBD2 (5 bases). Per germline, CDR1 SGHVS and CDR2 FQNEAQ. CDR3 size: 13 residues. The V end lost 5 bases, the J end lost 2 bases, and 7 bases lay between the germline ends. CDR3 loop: CASSTSTYNEQFF. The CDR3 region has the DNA TGTGCCAGCAGCACTAGTACCTACAATGAGCAGTTCTTC.

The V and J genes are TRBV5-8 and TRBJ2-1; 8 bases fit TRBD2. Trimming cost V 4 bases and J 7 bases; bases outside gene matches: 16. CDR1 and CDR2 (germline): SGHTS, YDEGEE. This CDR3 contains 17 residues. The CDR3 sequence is CASSEVDPGTRRNEQFF. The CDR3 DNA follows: TGTGCCAGCAGCGAAGTTGACCCCGGGACTAGACGGAATGAGCAGTTCTTC.

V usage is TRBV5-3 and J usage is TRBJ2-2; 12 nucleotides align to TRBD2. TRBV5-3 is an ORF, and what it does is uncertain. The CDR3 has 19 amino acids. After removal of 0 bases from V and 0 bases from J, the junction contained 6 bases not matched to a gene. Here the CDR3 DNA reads TGTGCCAGAAGCTTGGGAGGGACTAGCGGGCCTTCGAACACCGGGGAGCTGTTTTTT. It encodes CARSLGGTSGPSNTGELFF.